This entry lists 12 T cell receptor beta chains sequenced from one sample in a study of molecular identifiers for immune sequencing clone quantification. TCRdb used MiXCR to reprocess the PCR reads, holding one entry per CDR3 protein. The sample records about 89,000 distinct CDR3 sequences, under 20% being singletons. The sequenced sample was naive CD8+ T cells from blood, with Jurkat cell RNA spiked in. Subset in this sample: FACS-sorted CD8+CD4-CCR7+CD45RA+ naive T cells. The receptors here all came from a human donor in good health. Some libraries in this study had Jurkat cell RNA spiked in.

In its sample, this clonotype was seen many times. The chain has TRBV29-1 and TRBJ2-7; D call uncertain. V lost 4 bases and J lost 0, with 7 bases in between. Germline V CDR1 and CDR2: SQVTM, ANQGSEA. The CDR3 length is 12 residues. In nucleotides, the CDR3 is TGCAGCGTTGCAACCAGCTCCTACGAGCAGTACTTC. Protein product: CSVATSSYEQYF.

V usage is TRBV6-6 and J usage is TRBJ1-2; the D gene is possibly TRBD1 (5 bases). Trimming took 2 bases from V and 8 from J, leaving 15 bases between them. The germline V gene has CDR1 MNHNY and CDR2 SVGAGI (reference sequence). This CDR3 spans 14 amino acids. CDR3 sequence (DNA): TGTGCCAGCAGTTACGAGGGAGGGGATCGCGGCTACACCTTC. This translates into CASSYEGGDRGYTF.

This clonotype showed up many times. This chain connects TRBV6-2 or TRBV6-3 to TRBJ1-5; D gene ambiguous. The CDR3 has 16 amino acids. V lost 4 bases and J 6 bases, leaving 19 bases between the germline ends. Germline V lookup: CDR1 MNHEY, CDR2 SVGEGT. Written as DNA, the CDR3 is TGTGCCAGCAGTTCTTTATCAGTCCAGATCGGTCAGCCCCAGCATTTT. As protein: CASSSLSVQIGQPQHF.

This clonotype was observed many times. This chain uses TRBV27 with TRBJ2-5; the D call may be TRBD1 or TRBD2 (5 bases each). CDR1 is MNHEY, CDR2 SMNVEV, per germline (reference sequence). CDR3 length: 11 residues. V was shortened by 4 bases and J by 12 bases, with 12 bases between the two germline ends. The CDR3 region is CASSSGTREYF. The DNA for the CDR3 is TGTGCCAGCAGTTCCGGGACCCGTGAGTACTTC.

This clonotype was seen only a few times. J is TRBJ2-1 and V is TRBV19; unclear D gene. Germline CDR1 LNHDA, CDR2 SQIVND (reference sequence). The CDR3 covers 12 residues. The germline V and J ends were trimmed by 5 bases and 4 bases, with 6 bases remaining between them. For the CDR3, the DNA is TGTGCCAGTAGTTTTACTTACAATGAGCAGTTCTTC. It translates to CASSFTYNEQFF.

A note on this clonotype: This may be a read error, as it is one base from a much larger clone. The CDR3 does not close with the conserved phenylalanine or tryptophan, likely indicating a read error. The chain recombines TRBV12-3 or TRBV12-4 with TRBJ2-3; 7 nucleotides agree with TRBD2. J lost 0 bases, V lost 7 bases, and 10 bases had no gene match. The CDR3 totals 16 residues. CDR3 protein: CASIPDAGDSTDTQYS. DNA of the CDR3: TGTGCCAGCATTCCTGATGCGGGAGATAGCACAGATACGCAGTATTCT.

In this sample, this clonotype turned up a few times. The chain joins TRBV15 to TRBJ2-7; 9 bases match TRBD1. CDR3 length: 15 amino acids. Germline CDR1 and CDR2: LNHNV and YYDKDF (reference sequence). V dropped 3 bases and J dropped 1; count of bases not matched to a gene: 4. CDR3 amino acids: CATSRAGTGSYEQYF. In nucleotides, the CDR3 is TGTGCCACCAGCAGGGCCGGGACAGGGTCCTACGAGCAGTACTTC. The full variable domain, completed using reference TRBV15 and TRBJ2-7, is DAMVIQNPRYQVTQFGKPVTLSCSQTLNHNVMYWYQQKSSQAPKLLFHYYDKDFNNEADTPDNFQSRRPNTSFCFLDIRSPGLGDTAMYLCATSRAGTGSYEQYFGPGTRLTVT.

For this clonotype: This may be a read error, as it is one base from a much larger clone. The chain couples TRBV5-1 to TRBJ2-2, with 8 nucleotides matching TRBD1. This CDR3 comprises 14 residues. The germline CDR1 and CDR2 sequences are SGHRS and YFSETQ. J lost 6 bases, V lost 3 bases, and 4 bases had no gene match. CDR3 residues: CASSWTGSAGELFF. CDR3 DNA: TGCGCCAGCAGCTGGACAGGGTCCGCCGGGGAGCTGTTTTTT.

This clonotype was seen repeatedly, ten times or more. The rearrangement joins TRBV30 to TRBJ2-7; D not resolved. Germline V gene sequence: CDR1 GTSNPN, CDR2 SVGIG (reference sequence). The CDR3 contains 13 residues. The V and J ends lost 0 bases and 3 bases respectively, with 9 bases between them. CDR3 DNA: TGTGCCTGGAGTGTGTCCATGAACTACGAGCAGTACTTC. Encoded protein: CAWSVSMNYEQYF.

This clonotype was counted ten times or more. V is TRBV5-1 and J is TRBJ2-2, with no clear D. The CDR3 has 14 amino acids. Trimming removed 9 bases from V and 1 base from J, with 13 bases in between. Germline CDR1 and CDR2: SGHRS and YFSETQ. DNA of the CDR3: TGCGCCATCCGCTCCCGCGAGAACACCGGGGAGCTGTTTTTT. Residues: CAIRSRENTGELFF.

This clonotype showed up many times. The chain is built from TRBV30 and TRBJ2-7; D possibly corresponds to TRBD2 (6 bases). The CDR3 runs to 12 residues. Trimming left V 8 bases short and J 3 bases short, with 14 bases between. Germline lookup yields CDR1 GTSNPN and CDR2 SVGIG (reference sequence). The CDR3 DNA is TGTGCCGGTGGGACTGACATCTACGAGCAGTACTTC. Its protein product is CAGGTDIYEQYF.

This clonotype appeared many times. V gene TRBV6-5 combines with J gene TRBJ2-7; 14 bases map to TRBD2. The CDR3 runs to 15 residues. CDR1 and CDR2 (germline): MNHEY, SVGAGI. The V gene end was trimmed by 7 bases and the J gene end by 4 bases; junction bases not matched to a gene: 6. For the CDR3, the DNA is TGTGCCAGCACCCTGGGACTAGCGGGAGTTTACGAGCAGTACTTC. Amino acids: CASTLGLAGVYEQYF.